These 25 T cell receptor beta chains came from one sample sequenced in a study of untreated major depressive disorder. Profiled with immunoSEQ multiplex PCR; TCRdb holds only in-frame clones, not every one. The table lists 20,000 to 25,000 clones, about nine tenths of them singletons. The specimen sequenced was CD4+ T cells from PBMCs. The source of these receptors is a woman aged 40-49 years in good health.

The chain uses TRBV7-9 and TRBJ2-7, with TRBD2 matching over 7 bases. This CDR3 comprises 16 residues. In germline, CDR1 is SEHNR, CDR2 FQNEAQ (reference sequence). V was clipped by 3 bases and J by 3 bases; unmatched bases: 11. As DNA, the CDR3 is TGTGCCAGCAGCTTTAGCTCGGCTAGCGGAATCTACGAGCAGTACTTC. Translation gives CASSFSSASGIYEQYF.

The chain's CDR3 is CAIKRGFDTDTQYF. The CDR3 nucleotides are TGTGCCATCAAGCGGGGGTTCGACACAGATACGCAGTATTTT. The V gene is TRBV10-3, the J gene TRBJ2-3, with TRBD2 matching 8 bases. V lost 7 bases to trimming and J lost 2 bases; unmatched junction nucleotides: 5. The germline CDR1 and CDR2 sequences are ENHRY and SYGVKD. This CDR3 region has 14 residues.

The genes are TRBV10-3 and TRBJ1-1; tentatively, D is TRBD1 (5 bases). The CDR3 is made up of 14 amino acids. The V end was cut by 2 bases, the J end by 7 bases, with 14 bases between. Per the germline V gene, CDR1 is ENHRY and CDR2 is SYGVKD. The CDR3 DNA reads TGTGCCATCAGTGAGAGAGGGACTGACGATGAAGCTTTCTTT. Encoded protein: CAISERGTDDEAFF.

This chain joins TRBV7-9 and TRBJ2-2; D gene unclear. Deletions cut 2 bases from V and 2 bases from J, with 9 bases between. Germline V gene sequence: CDR1 SEHNR, CDR2 FQNEAQ (reference sequence). The CDR3 consists of 15 residues. CDR3 sequence reads: CASSLSLTNTGELFF. The CDR3 nucleotides read TGTGCCAGCAGCTTAAGCCTAACTAACACCGGGGAGCTGTTTTTT.

This chain uses TRBV6-1 with TRBJ2-2; 10 bases are a match to TRBD1. Germline trimming cut 2 bases from V and 4 bases from J; bases unmatched to any gene: 4. CDR1 is MNHNS, CDR2 SASEGT, per germline. The CDR3 extends over 16 amino acids. CDR3 nucleotides: TGTGCCAGCAGTGAACCAAGGACAGGGGGCACCGGGGAGCTGTTTTTT. Its protein is CASSEPRTGGTGELFF.

This clone showed up just once. This chain links TRBV7-2 with TRBJ2-3; D might be TRBD2 (7 bases). The CDR3 is 16 residues long. Trimming cost V 0 bases and J 0 bases, with 10 bases left between them. The germline V gene has CDR1 SGHTA and CDR2 FQGNSA. CDR3 in amino acids: CASSLAGGHSTDTQYF. The CDR3 DNA reads TGTGCCAGCAGCTTAGCGGGGGGGCACAGCACAGATACGCAGTATTTT.

This clone showed up just a few times. The chain links TRBV4-1 to TRBJ1-2, with a possible D match to TRBD1 (5 bases). The CDR3 extends over 14 amino acids. V was trimmed by 0 bases and J by 11 bases, leaving 16 bases between them. Germline V gene lookup returns CDR1 MGHRA and CDR2 YSYEKL. CDR3 loop: CASSQDVQAPTYTF. CDR3 nucleotides: TGCGCCAGCAGCCAAGATGTACAGGCTCCCACTTACACCTTC.

V gene TRBV5-4 combines with J gene TRBJ2-2, with 7 bases identical to TRBD2. This CDR3 comprises 15 residues. Looked up from germline, CDR1 is SGHNT and CDR2 is YYREEE (reference sequence). The V gene end was trimmed by 4 bases and the J gene end by 3 bases; junction bases not matched to a gene: 6. For the CDR3, the DNA is TGTGCCAGCAGCCCGCGTGGGGGGGACACCGGGGAGCTGTTTTTT. This codes for CASSPRGGDTGELFF.

The genes are TRBV6-5 and TRBJ2-1; perhaps TRBD1 as D (5 bases). Germline V gives CDR1 MNHEY, CDR2 SVGAGI. The CDR3 has 15 amino acids. The V end was cut by 0 bases, the J end by 6 bases, with 12 bases between. CDR3 loop: CASSYSGRVGNEQFF. The CDR3 DNA reads TGTGCCAGCAGTTACTCAGGCAGGGTGGGCAATGAGCAGTTCTTC.

V is TRBV10-3 and J is TRBJ2-3; D remains ambiguous. CDR1 ENHRY and CDR2 SYGVKD come from the germline V gene. This CDR3 has 13 residues. V was shortened by 7 bases and J by 1 base, with 9 bases between the two germline ends. CDR3 protein: CAITGTGTDTQYF. CDR3 sequence (DNA): TGTGCCATCACCGGTACAGGCACAGATACGCAGTATTTT.

V usage is TRBV28 and J usage is TRBJ1-3; 10 positions agree with TRBD1. The CDR3 covers 15 residues. The J segment lost 2 bases and the V segment lost 6 bases, leaving 4 bases of the junction unmatched. Germline lookup yields CDR1 MDHEN and CDR2 SYDVKM. The CDR3 spells CASSRTGGTGNTIYF. In DNA, the CDR3 is TGTGCCAGCAGCCGGACAGGGGGAACTGGAAACACCATATATTTT.

The chain recombines TRBV5-6 with TRBJ2-1, with a possible D match to TRBD1 (6 bases). Trimming removed 3 bases at V and 2 bases at J, with 12 bases between. The CDR3 totals 15 residues. Germline V gene sequence: CDR1 SGHDT, CDR2 YYEEEE. CDR3 coding DNA: TGTGCCAGCAGCTCCAGGGGTCAAGCCTACAATGAGCAGTTCTTC. Translated: CASSSRGQAYNEQFF.

This chain uses TRBV6-6 with TRBJ2-2, with 7 positions matching TRBD1. V dropped 11 bases and J dropped 1; count of bases not matched to a gene: 7. The CDR3 totals 14 residues. The germline gives CDR1 MNHNY, CDR2 SVGAGI (reference sequence). CDR3 region: CAGSGTVNTGELFF. The DNA for the CDR3 is TGTGCCGGATCCGGGACAGTGAACACCGGGGAGCTGTTTTTT.

The V and J genes are TRBV27 and TRBJ2-7, with 9 bases matching TRBD1. This CDR3 contains 10 residues. Germline assignment: CDR1 MNHEY and CDR2 SMNVEV (reference sequence). CDR3 coding DNA: TGTGCCAGCCCGGGACAGGGAAGGGACGTC. Residues: CASPGQGRDV.

The genes are TRBV6-6 and TRBJ1-1; no clear D. Trimming took off 8 bases at V and 0 bases at J, with 10 bases between the two ends. CDR3 size: 13 residues. Germline V gives CDR1 MNHNY, CDR2 SVGAGI (reference sequence). CDR3 coding DNA: TGTGCCAGCGCCCCTCGACTGAACACTGAAGCTTTCTTT. Its translation is CASAPRLNTEAFF.

The chain combines TRBV7-3 with TRBJ2-3; 10 bases match TRBD2. With V trimmed by 2 bases and J by 2 bases, 4 bases remained unmatched. This CDR3 comprises 16 residues. Germline values: CDR1 SGHTA, CDR2 FQGTGA. The CDR3 bases are TGTGCCAGCAGCTTACAAGCGGGGGGGACCACAGATACGCAGTATTTT. This sequence encodes CASSLQAGGTTDTQYF.

The rearrangement joins TRBV10-3 to TRBJ2-7, with TRBD1 matching 12 bases. The CDR3 is 13 residues long. The V segment lost 10 bases and the J segment 5 bases; nucleotides outside the gene matches: 6. CDR1 is ENHRY and CDR2 is SYGVKD in the germline V gene. The CDR3 region is CATRDRGLDEQYF. As DNA, the CDR3 is TGTGCCACCCGGGACAGGGGGCTTGACGAGCAGTACTTC.

This clone was picked up one time. DNA for the CDR3: TGTGCCAGCAGCGTAGGAGGGGGCGGTGGAAACACCATATATTTT. Its protein product is CASSVGGGGGNTIYF. The chain uses TRBV9 and TRBJ1-3; 7 nucleotides match TRBD1. After removal of 0 bases from V and 3 bases from J, the junction contained 3 bases not matched to a gene. The CDR3 has 15 amino acids. The V gene's germline CDR1 is SGDLS and CDR2 YYNGEE.

In this sample, this clone turned up once. The gene calls are TRBV2 and TRBJ2-2; D unresolved. Trimming pared 8 bases from V and 6 bases from J, leaving 4 bases between. This CDR3 has 10 amino acids. The germline CDR1 and CDR2 sequences are SNHLY and FYNNEI. CDR3 sequence reads: CASLAGELFF. Here the CDR3 DNA reads TGTGCCAGCTTGGCCGGGGAGCTGTTTTTT.

This clone was counted once. The CDR3 nucleotides are TGTGCCAGCAGCTCCCGGACACCCACAAATGAAGCTTTCTTT. Its translation: CASSSRTPTNEAFF. The chain links TRBV7-2 to TRBJ1-1; D may be TRBD1 (5 bases). The germline V gene encodes CDR1 SGHTA and CDR2 FQGNSA. This CDR3 spans 14 amino acids. Trimming removed 4 bases at V and 7 bases at J, with 16 bases between.

This chain joins TRBV6-6 and TRBJ1-1; no reliable D call. Trimming cost V 8 bases and J 4 bases, with 8 bases left between them. Germline values: CDR1 MNHNY, CDR2 SVGAGI (reference sequence). There are 11 residues in the CDR3. The CDR3 DNA is TGTGCCAGCTGCCCTAGCACTGAAGCTTTCTTT. Translation: CASCPSTEAFF.

CDR3 amino acids: CTSSQDPYFFREQETQYF. In DNA, the CDR3 is TGCACCAGCAGCCAAGATCCGTATTTTTTCAGAGAACAAGAGACCCAGTACTTC. This rearrangement joins TRBV1 to TRBJ2-5. TRBV1 is a documented pseudogene. This CDR3 has 18 residues.

The chain uses TRBV5-5 and TRBJ2-5, with 11 bases that match TRBD2. CDR3 length equals 15 residues. V trimming: 3 bases; J trimming: 4 bases; junction bases outside the gene matches: 5. Looked up from germline, CDR1 is SGHKS and CDR2 is YYEKEE (reference sequence). The CDR3: CASSSLAGARETQYF. The DNA for the CDR3 is TGTGCCAGCAGCTCACTAGCGGGGGCGCGAGAGACCCAGTACTTC.

The chain combines TRBV6-6 with TRBJ1-2; unclear D gene. Trimming removed 0 bases from V and 0 bases from J, with 8 bases in between. The CDR3 extends over 15 amino acids. Germline V gene sequence: CDR1 MNHNY, CDR2 SVGAGI (reference sequence). In nucleotides, the CDR3 is TGTGCCAGCAGTTACTCCGGGCGTGCTAACTATGGCTACACCTTC. Encoded protein: CASSYSGRANYGYTF.

The gene calls are TRBV6-5 and TRBJ2-1, with 9 bases fitting TRBD1. Germline CDR1 MNHEY, CDR2 SVGAGI. The CDR3 is 15 residues long. The trim removed 6 bases at V and 8 bases at J, leaving 11 bases unmatched. In DNA, the CDR3 is TGTGCCAGCAGCGAAACCGGGACAGGGATCGATGAGCAGTTCTTC. Translation gives CASSETGTGIDEQFF.